The 8 T cell receptor beta chains below all came from one sample that was sequenced in a study of beta chain features in type 1 diabetes (dated by TCRdb to between 2017 and 2018). Library preparation employed the immunoSEQ multiplex PCR assay. All of the isolated RNA was reverse transcribed with the High Capacity cDNA Reverse Transcription Kit, so expressed TCRB transcripts were sequenced. TCRdb retrieved this table from immuneACCESS and kept in-frame rearrangements only. Not all clones are present; in checked studies, unresolved V genes account for under half, and no reason is known for the remainder. For this sample the table gives under 500,000 clones, of which 25% to 35% were detected only once. The ten largest clones capture about 0.065% of the sample. The sample comprised naive CD4+ T cells from blood. This specimen's cell subset or site label, interpreted: true naive CD4+ T cells. The receptors were sampled from a man aged 18-30 years in good health.

The sample holds a few counts of this clone. The chain has TRBV30 and TRBJ1-2; no definite D call. There are 13 residues in the CDR3. V was trimmed by 5 bases and J by 4 bases, leaving 14 bases between them. The germline V gene encodes CDR1 GTSNPN and CDR2 SVGIG (reference sequence). The chain's CDR3 is CAWLQTSGYGYTF. CDR3 DNA: TGTGCCTGGCTTCAGACCTCAGGCTATGGCTACACCTTC.

CDR3 residues: CAWTRRIAGYSYNEQFF. The CDR3 nucleotides are TGTGCCTGGACTCGCCGAATAGCGGGATACTCCTACAATGAGCAGTTCTTC. The rearrangement links TRBV30 to TRBJ2-1; 8 nucleotides line up with TRBD2. Germline lookup yields CDR1 GTSNPN and CDR2 SVGIG (reference sequence). V shed 4 bases, J shed 0 bases, and the junction held 11 bases outside the gene matches. This CDR3 spans 17 amino acids.

The CDR3 DNA is TGTGCCACCCGTCCCAGCGGGAGTTACAATGAGCAGTTCTTC. Translation: CATRPSGSYNEQFF. V usage is TRBV15 and J usage is TRBJ2-1, with 8 positions matching TRBD2. Germline CDR1 is LNHNV and CDR2 is YYDKDF (reference sequence). The trim removed 8 bases at V and 4 bases at J, leaving 7 bases unmatched. The CDR3 covers 14 residues. Filled out from reference TRBV15 and TRBJ2-1, the complete variable domain reads DAMVIQNPRYQVTQFGKPVTLSCSQTLNHNVMYWYQQKSSQAPKLLFHYYDKDFNNEADTPDNFQSRRPNTSFCFLDIRSPGLGDTAMYLCATRPSGSYNEQFFGPGTRLTVL.

In this sample, this clone turned up a few times. The chain couples TRBV5-1 to TRBJ2-2, with D perhaps matching TRBD1 (5 bases). CDR1 is SGHRS, CDR2 YFSETQ, per germline. Trimming stripped 0 bases from V and 5 bases from J, with 14 bases between. This CDR3 has 16 residues. The CDR3 sequence is CASSLGLQGLTGELFF. CDR3 nucleotide sequence: TGCGCCAGCAGCTTGGGACTCCAGGGTCTAACCGGGGAGCTGTTTTTT.

This clone has just a few counts. The chain uses TRBV13 and TRBJ2-7; 9 positions match TRBD1. J was trimmed by 0 bases and V by 4 bases; bases with no gene match: 13. CDR3 size: 18 residues. Germline CDR1 and CDR2: PRHDT and FYEKMQ (reference sequence). The CDR3 reads CASSYAGTGKGSSYEQYF. As DNA, the CDR3 is TGTGCCAGCAGCTACGCCGGGACAGGGAAGGGAAGCTCCTACGAGCAGTACTTC.

The rearrangement uses TRBV7-9 and TRBJ1-1, with D unclear. Germline CDR1 SEHNR, CDR2 FQNEAQ (reference sequence). The CDR3 is 13 amino acids. The V end was cut by 8 bases, the J end by 1 base, with 11 bases between. CDR3 bases: TGTGCCAGCTCCGAGACACAGAACACTGAAGCTTTCTTT. Its translation is CASSETQNTEAFF.

This chain joins TRBV30 and TRBJ2-1; no clear D gene. CDR1 is GTSNPN, CDR2 SVGIG, per germline (reference sequence). The CDR3 covers 13 residues. Trimming removed 2 bases from V and 2 bases from J, with 7 bases in between. The CDR3 DNA reads TGTGCCTGGAGTCCGAGTACCTACAATGAGCAGTTCTTC. Its protein product is CAWSPSTYNEQFF.

J is TRBJ2-7 and V is TRBV27; D is uncertain. The CDR3 covers 14 residues. The V end lost 5 bases, the J end lost 9 bases, and 20 bases lay between the germline ends. Germline CDR1 MNHEY, CDR2 SMNVEV (reference sequence). The CDR3 sequence is CASSPTLGRPAQYF. The CDR3, as DNA: TGTGCCAGCAGTCCGACCTTAGGACGACCCGCGCAGTACTTC.